This entry lists 21 T cell receptor beta chains sequenced from one sample in a study of blood T cell repertoires in COVID-19. Using immunoSEQ multiplex PCR, the repertoire was profiled, and TCRdb retains in-frame clones only, with some absent. The sample has some 300,000 clones, roughly 87% seen once. Input material: peripheral blood. All receptors come from a man younger than 30 with active or convalescent COVID-19.

The rearrangement joins TRBV4-1 to TRBJ2-2, with D tentatively TRBD2 (6 bases). The CDR3 is 17 residues long. The germline CDR1 and CDR2 sequences are MGHRA and YSYEKL. V was trimmed by 1 base and J by 0 bases, leaving 12 bases between them. The DNA for the CDR3 is TGCGCCAGCAGCCAAGGGGGCGGGGCTACGAACACCGGGGAGCTGTTTTTT. Translated, it gives CASSQGGGATNTGELFF.

This rearrangement joins TRBV27 to TRBJ2-1, with a tentative D call TRBD2 (5 bases). The CDR3 spans 16 residues. V shed 3 bases and J shed 5 bases, with 17 bases lying between them. Per the germline V gene, CDR1 is MNHEY and CDR2 is SMNVEV (reference sequence). CDR3 nucleotides: TGTGCCAGCAGTTTGAGTATGGACTTTTCCCACAATGAGCAGTTCTTC. Its translation is CASSLSMDFSHNEQFF.

This chain joins TRBV5-1 and TRBJ2-2, with 8 nucleotides matching TRBD2. With V trimmed by 2 bases and J by 6 bases, 6 bases remained unmatched. The CDR3 has 15 amino acids. Germline values: CDR1 SGHRS, CDR2 YFSETQ. CDR3 sequence reads: CASSFSGGPSGELFF. CDR3 DNA sequence: TGCGCCAGCAGCTTCAGCGGGGGCCCGTCCGGGGAGCTGTTTTTT.

The V call is TRBV7-2, the J call TRBJ2-7; D may be TRBD2 (5 bases). The CDR3 sequence is 13 residues long. From germline, CDR1 is SGHTA and CDR2 FQGNSA. The V and J ends lost 3 bases and 3 bases respectively, with 9 bases between them. CDR3 DNA sequence: TGTGCCAGCAGCTTTGCCGGGGACTACGAGCAGTACTTC. Protein product: CASSFAGDYEQYF.

The chain combines TRBV11-2 with TRBJ2-7; D gene unclear. CDR1 and CDR2 from the germline V gene are SGHAT and FQNNGV. This CDR3 comprises 14 residues. Trimming stripped 2 bases from V and 2 bases from J, with 10 bases between. In DNA form, the CDR3 reads TGTGCCAGCAGCTTACGCTGGGCCCCCTACGAGCAGTACTTC. This sequence encodes CASSLRWAPYEQYF.

This rearrangement joins TRBV19 to TRBJ1-5; 7 bases line up with TRBD1. After removal of 3 bases from V and 5 bases from J, the junction contained 10 bases not matched to a gene. Germline lookup yields CDR1 LNHDA and CDR2 SQIVND (reference sequence). The CDR3 loop spans 16 amino acids. The CDR3 here is CASSILGGILHQPQHF. The CDR3 DNA sequence: TGTGCCAGTAGTATCCTAGGGGGCATCCTTCATCAGCCCCAGCATTTT.

V usage is TRBV3-1 (or the pseudogene TRBV3-2) and J usage is TRBJ1-6, with 9 bases fitting TRBD1. The germline CDR1 and CDR2 sequences are LGHDT and YNNKEL (reference sequence). The V gene end was trimmed by 4 bases and the J gene end by 6 bases; junction bases not matched to a gene: 4. The CDR3 has 15 amino acids. The CDR3: CASSPGTGSNSPLHF. In DNA, the CDR3 is TGTGCCAGCAGCCCCGGGACAGGGAGTAATTCACCCCTCCACTTT.

The chain recombines TRBV6-1 with TRBJ1-5, with 7 nucleotides matching TRBD1. Germline lookup yields CDR1 MNHNS and CDR2 SASEGT. Trimming cost V 4 bases and J 4 bases; bases outside gene matches: 10. The CDR3 has 16 amino acids. CDR3: CASSARGLQGNQPQHF. The CDR3 DNA reads TGTGCCAGCAGTGCCCGGGGATTACAGGGGAATCAGCCCCAGCATTTT.

The chain employs TRBV7-8 and TRBJ2-6; tentatively, D is TRBD1 (6 bases). The CDR3 is 15 residues long. V was shortened by 4 bases and J by 0 bases, with 7 bases between the two germline ends. Germline CDR1 and CDR2: SGHVS and FQNEAQ. In DNA form, the CDR3 reads TGTGCCAGCAGCTGGGACAACTCTGGGGCCAACGTCCTGACTTTC. This gives the protein CASSWDNSGANVLTF. Full variable domain (remainder filled in from reference TRBV7-8 and TRBJ2-6): GAGVSQSPRYKVAKRGQDVALRCDPISGHVSLFWYQQALGQGPEFLTYFQNEAQLDKSGLPSDRFFAERPEGSVSTLKIQRTQQEDSAVYLCASSWDNSGANVLTFGAGSRLTVL.

The rearrangement uses TRBV3-1 (or the pseudogene TRBV3-2) and TRBJ1-1; possibly TRBD1 for D (5 bases). CDR1 and CDR2 from the germline V gene are LGHDT and YNNKEL (reference sequence). The CDR3 has 13 amino acids. V was shortened by 4 bases and J by 0 bases, with 6 bases between the two germline ends. The CDR3 sequence: CASSPTVNTEAFF. In DNA, the CDR3 is TGTGCCAGCAGCCCGACAGTGAACACTGAAGCTTTCTTT.

The V gene is TRBV19, the J gene TRBJ1-4; the D gene is possibly TRBD1 (6 bases). Germline CDR1 is LNHDA and CDR2 is SQIVND (reference sequence). The V end lost 3 bases, the J end lost 8 bases, and 13 bases lay between the germline ends. This CDR3 is built from 14 residues. The DNA of the CDR3 is TGTGCCAGTAGTATCTCAGGGGTCGCAGAAAAACTGTTTTTT. It translates to CASSISGVAEKLFF.

The V call is TRBV28, the J call TRBJ1-5; 7 bases map to TRBD1. V was clipped by 4 bases and J by 5 bases; unmatched bases: 8. Germline V gene lookup returns CDR1 MDHEN and CDR2 SYDVKM. This CDR3 region has 15 residues. This CDR3 reads CASSSDNRGYQPQHF. As DNA, the CDR3 is TGTGCCAGCAGTTCTGACAACAGGGGCTATCAGCCCCAGCATTTT.

The chain recombines TRBV7-9 with TRBJ2-7; 8 bases agree with TRBD2. This CDR3 comprises 17 residues. Germline V CDR1 and CDR2: SEHNR, FQNEAQ (reference sequence). Trimming cost V 3 bases and J 2 bases; bases outside gene matches: 12. CDR3 residues: CASSFVTGIAGPYEQYF. The CDR3 DNA reads as TGTGCCAGCAGCTTCGTGACCGGGATAGCGGGGCCCTACGAGCAGTACTTC. Full variable domain (outside the CDR3, taken from reference TRBV7-9 and TRBJ2-7): DTGVSQNPRHKITKRGQNVTFRCDPISEHNRLYWYRQTLGQGPEFLTYFQNEAQLEKSRLLSDRFSAERPKGSFSTLEIQRTEQGDSAMYLCASSFVTGIAGPYEQYFGPGTRLTVT.

The chain combines TRBV7-2 with TRBJ1-6, with 7 bases that match TRBD1. CDR1 and CDR2 from the germline V gene are SGHTA and FQGNSA. The CDR3 totals 16 residues. V was clipped by 2 bases and J by 7 bases; unmatched bases: 8. The CDR3 DNA follows: TGTGCCAGCAGCTTATTCATTGGCAGGGGGAATTCACCCCTCCACTTT. Translating it yields CASSLFIGRGNSPLHF.

The chain couples TRBV19 to TRBJ2-3; tentative D call: TRBD2 (6 bases). There are 17 residues in the CDR3. Trimming took off 4 bases at V and 0 bases at J, with 17 bases between the two ends. Looked up from germline, CDR1 is LNHDA and CDR2 is SQIVND (reference sequence). CDR3: CASSRRLEGTSTDTQYF. The CDR3 DNA reads as TGTGCCAGTAGTAGGAGACTAGAAGGAACAAGCACAGATACGCAGTATTTT.

This sequence joins TRBV10-1 and TRBJ2-3, with 11 bases lining up with TRBD2. The J segment lost 4 bases and the V segment lost 10 bases, leaving 10 bases of the junction unmatched. From germline, CDR1 is WNHNN and CDR2 SYGVQD (reference sequence). There are 15 residues in the CDR3. CDR3: CANNISGGAPDTQYF. The CDR3 coding sequence is TGCGCCAACAATATTAGCGGGGGGGCCCCAGATACGCAGTATTTT.

The chain uses TRBV5-1 and TRBJ1-4; 7 bases fit TRBD1. The germline V gene has CDR1 SGHRS and CDR2 YFSETQ. Germline trimming cut 4 bases from V and 1 base from J; bases unmatched to any gene: 16. The CDR3 spans 19 residues. The CDR3 DNA reads as TGCGCCAGCAGCCCGGTAAGGTTAAGGGGGCGAGGAACTAATGAAAAACTGTTTTTT. Translated: CASSPVRLRGRGTNEKLFF.

The rearrangement uses TRBV7-2 and TRBJ2-1; 8 positions match TRBD2. Per germline, CDR1 SGHTA and CDR2 FQGNSA. The V gene end was trimmed by 5 bases and the J gene end by 10 bases; junction bases not matched to a gene: 13. This CDR3 contains 15 residues. Here the CDR3 DNA reads TGTGCCAGCAGCCCGCATCCGGGACTAGTGAACGAGCAGTTCTTC. Protein: CASSPHPGLVNEQFF.

The chain joins TRBV5-6 to TRBJ1-3, with D perhaps matching TRBD1 (6 bases). Germline V gives CDR1 SGHDT, CDR2 YYEEEE. The CDR3 totals 16 residues. The V gene lost 0 bases and the J gene lost 2 bases, with 12 bases spanning the gap. This chain's CDR3 is CASSLAVRGAGNTIYF. CDR3 coding DNA: TGTGCCAGCAGCTTGGCCGTCAGGGGTGCTGGAAACACCATATATTTT.

This clone was seen a few times. This sequence joins TRBV29-1 and TRBJ1-2; maybe TRBD1 (5 bases). Trimming stripped 7 bases from V and 6 bases from J, with 12 bases between. Germline V CDR1 and CDR2: SQVTM, ANQGSEA. CDR3 length equals 11 residues. CDR3 protein: CSGAIGDGYTF. In DNA, the CDR3 is TGCAGCGGGGCTATAGGGGATGGCTACACCTTC.

The rearrangement links TRBV5-1 to TRBJ2-3, with 9 positions matching TRBD2. The CDR3 has 18 amino acids. Germline lookup yields CDR1 SGHRS and CDR2 YFSETQ. J gave up 5 bases and V 0 bases, and 13 bases lay outside the gene matches. Here the CDR3 DNA reads TGCGCCAGCAGCTTGGGCGGCGGGGGGGCCTTCGTTAAAGATACGCAGTATTTT. Protein: CASSLGGGGAFVKDTQYF.